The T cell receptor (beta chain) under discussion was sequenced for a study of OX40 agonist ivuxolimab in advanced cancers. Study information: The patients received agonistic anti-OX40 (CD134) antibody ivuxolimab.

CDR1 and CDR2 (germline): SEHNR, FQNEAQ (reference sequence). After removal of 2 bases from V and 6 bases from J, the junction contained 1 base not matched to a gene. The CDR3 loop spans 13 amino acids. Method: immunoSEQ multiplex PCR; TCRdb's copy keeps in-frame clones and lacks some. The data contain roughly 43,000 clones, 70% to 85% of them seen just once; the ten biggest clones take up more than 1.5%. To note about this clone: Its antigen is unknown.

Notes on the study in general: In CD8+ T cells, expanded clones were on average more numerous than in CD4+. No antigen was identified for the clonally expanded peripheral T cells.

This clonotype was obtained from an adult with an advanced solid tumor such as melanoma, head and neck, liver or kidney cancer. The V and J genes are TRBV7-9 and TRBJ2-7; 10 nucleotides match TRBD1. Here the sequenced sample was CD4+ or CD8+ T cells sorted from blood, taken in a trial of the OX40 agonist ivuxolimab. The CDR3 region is CASSLRDRGEQYF. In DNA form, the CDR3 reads TGTGCCAGCAGCTTAAGGGACAGGGGCGAGCAGTACTTC.